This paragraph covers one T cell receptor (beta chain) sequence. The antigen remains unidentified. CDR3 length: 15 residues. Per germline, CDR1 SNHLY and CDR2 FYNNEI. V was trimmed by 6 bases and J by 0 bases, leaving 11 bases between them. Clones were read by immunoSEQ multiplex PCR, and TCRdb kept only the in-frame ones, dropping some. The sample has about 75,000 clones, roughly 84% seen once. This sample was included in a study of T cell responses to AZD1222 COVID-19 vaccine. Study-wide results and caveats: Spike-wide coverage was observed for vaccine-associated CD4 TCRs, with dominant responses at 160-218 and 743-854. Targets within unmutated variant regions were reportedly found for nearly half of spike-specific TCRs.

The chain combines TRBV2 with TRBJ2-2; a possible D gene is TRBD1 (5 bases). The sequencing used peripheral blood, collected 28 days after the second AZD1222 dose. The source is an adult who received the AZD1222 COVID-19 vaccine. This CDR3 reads CASRLRTSNTGELFF. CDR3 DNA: TGTGCCAGCAGACTCCGGACATCGAACACCGGGGAGCTGTTTTTT.